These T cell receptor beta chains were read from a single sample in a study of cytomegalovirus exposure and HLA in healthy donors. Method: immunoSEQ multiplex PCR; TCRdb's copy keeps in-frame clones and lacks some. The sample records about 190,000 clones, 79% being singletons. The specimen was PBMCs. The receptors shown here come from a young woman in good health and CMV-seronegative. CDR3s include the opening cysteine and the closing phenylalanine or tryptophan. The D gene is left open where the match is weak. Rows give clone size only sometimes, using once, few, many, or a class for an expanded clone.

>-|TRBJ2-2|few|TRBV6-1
TGTGCCAGCAGTGGCAGCAGGGGAGTTTCCGGGGAGCTGTTTTTT
CASSGSRGVSGELFF
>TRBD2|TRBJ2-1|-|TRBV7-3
TGTGCCAGCAGCATTCTAGCGGGAGCCCCCCATGAGCAGTTCTTC
CASSILAGAPHEQFF
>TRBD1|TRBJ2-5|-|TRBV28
TGTGCCAGCAGCGGTATGGGACAGGGGCAAGAGACCCAGTACTTC
CASSGMGQGQETQYF
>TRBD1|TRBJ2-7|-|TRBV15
TGTGCCACCAGCAGTTTGGGACAGGTTGACTCCTACGAGCAGTACTTC
CATSSLGQVDSYEQYF
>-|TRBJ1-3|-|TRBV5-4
TGTGCCAGCAGCCCGCCGGGGGGCGGAAACACCATATATTTT
CASSPPGGGNTIYF
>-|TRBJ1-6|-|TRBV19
TGTGCCAGTAGTATCCAATTCTATAATTCACCCCTCCACTTT
CASSIQFYNSPLHF
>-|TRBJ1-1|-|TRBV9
TGTGCCAGCAGCCTAGACACGAACACTGAAGCTTTCTTT
CASSLDTNTEAFF
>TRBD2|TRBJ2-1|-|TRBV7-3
TGTGCCAGCAGCTTTACTAGCGCGGATGAGCAGTTCTTC
CASSFTSADEQFF
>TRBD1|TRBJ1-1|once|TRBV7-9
TGTGCCAGCAGCCCAGGACAGGGGACTGAAGCTTTCTTT
CASSPGQGTEAFF
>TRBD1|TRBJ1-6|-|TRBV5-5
TGTGCCAGCAGCTTGGGACAGGGTGACTATTCACCCCTCCACTTT
CASSLGQGDYSPLHF
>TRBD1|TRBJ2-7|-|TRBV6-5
TGTGCCAGCAAAAGGGACAGTGCCTACGAGCAGTACTTC
CASKRDSAYEQYF
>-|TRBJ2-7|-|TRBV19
TGTGCCGCGGGCAGCCGGGGCGAGCAGTACTTC
CAAGSRGEQYF
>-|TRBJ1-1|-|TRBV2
TGTGCCAGCACTACAGGAAACACTGAAGCTTTCTTT
CASTTGNTEAFF
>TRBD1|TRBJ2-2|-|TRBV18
TGTGCCAGCTCACCTCGGACAGGGCAAGGCGGGGAGCTGTTTTTT
CASSPRTGQGGELFF
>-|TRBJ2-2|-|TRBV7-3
TGTGCCAGCAGCCTGGGGACTCGCAACACCGGGGAGCTGTTTTTT
CASSLGTRNTGELFF
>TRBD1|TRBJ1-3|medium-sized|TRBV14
TGTGCCAGCAGCCATAGCCGGGACAGGGGCGGATACACCATATATTTT
CASSHSRDRGGYTIYF
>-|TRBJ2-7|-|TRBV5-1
TGCGCCAGCCGTTATTCAAGTTTTAGCTCCTACGAGCAGTACTTC
CASRYSSFSSYEQYF
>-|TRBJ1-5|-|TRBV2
TGTGCCAGCTCCCGCGGGACCCCCGCCAGGAGGGGCGATCAGCCCCAGCATTTT
CASSRGTPARRGDQPQHF
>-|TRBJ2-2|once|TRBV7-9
TGTGCCAGCAGCTTAACGGGGTTCCCCGGGGAGCTGTTTTTT
CASSLTGFPGELFF
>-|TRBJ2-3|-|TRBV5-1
TGCGCCAGCAGCTCCGACAGATTTAGCACAGATACGCAGTATTTT
CASSSDRFSTDTQYF
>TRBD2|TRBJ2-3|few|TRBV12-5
TGTGCTAGTGGTTTGACTCTAGCGGTCAGCACAGATACGCAGTATTTT
CASGLTLAVSTDTQYF
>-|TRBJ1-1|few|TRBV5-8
TGTGCCAGCAGCCACAGGGCCAACACTGAAGCTTTCTTT
CASSHRANTEAFF
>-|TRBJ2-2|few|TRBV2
TGTGCCAGCAGTGACGGGCTAGGGGTCACCGGGGAGCTGTTTTTT
CASSDGLGVTGELFF
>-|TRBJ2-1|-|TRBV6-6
TGTGCCAGCAGTTACTCGCGCAATGAGCAGTTCTTC
CASSYSRNEQFF
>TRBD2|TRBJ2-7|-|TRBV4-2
TGTGCCAGCAGCCGAGAACTAGCGGAGAGCTCCTACGAGCAGTACTTC
CASSRELAESSYEQYF
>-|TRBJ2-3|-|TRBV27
TGTGCCAGCCGCCTTGGCAGGGTGGGCACAGATACGCAGTATTTT
CASRLGRVGTDTQYF
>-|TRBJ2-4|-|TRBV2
TGTGCCAGCAGTGGAGCCAAACAGGGAACCAAAAACATTCAGTACTTC
CASSGAKQGTKNIQYF
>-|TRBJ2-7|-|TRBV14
TGTGCCAGCAGCCAAGATCAGGTCTCCTACGAGCAGTACTTC
CASSQDQVSYEQYF
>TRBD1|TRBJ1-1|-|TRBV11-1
TGTGCCAGCAGCTTAGCGGACAGGTTGAACACTGAAGCTTTCTTT
CASSLADRLNTEAFF
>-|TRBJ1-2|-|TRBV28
TGTGCCAGCAGTTATGGCGGCCACTATGGCTACACCTTC
CASSYGGHYGYTF
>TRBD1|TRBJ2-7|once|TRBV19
TGTGCCAGTAGTGGGACAGGGGGTTACGAGCAGTACTTC
CASSGTGGYEQYF
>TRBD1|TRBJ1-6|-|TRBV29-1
TGCAGCGTTGGAACAGGGGGCCAAGCATCACCCCTCCACTTT
CSVGTGGQASPLHF
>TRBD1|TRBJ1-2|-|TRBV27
TGTGCCAGCAGTTTATCGCCCGGGACAGGGAATCCCTACGGCTACACCTTC
CASSLSPGTGNPYGYTF
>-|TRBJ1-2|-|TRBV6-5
TGTGCCAGCAGTTACTCGACCGGGGTCGGCTACACCTTC
CASSYSTGVGYTF
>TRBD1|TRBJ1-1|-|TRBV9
TGTGCCAGCAGCGGGACAGGGGTGGTCACTGAAGCTTTCTTT
CASSGTGVVTEAFF
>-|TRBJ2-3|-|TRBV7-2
TGTGCCAGCAGCTTATCCCCCTCTCTTACAGATACGCAGTATTTT
CASSLSPSLTDTQYF
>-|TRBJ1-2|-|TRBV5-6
TGTGCCAGCAGCTTGAGCACAGGGTATGGCTACACCTTC
CASSLSTGYGYTF
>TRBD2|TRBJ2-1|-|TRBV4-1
TGCGCCAGCAGCCAAGTTATGGCTAGCGGGAGCGATGAGCAGTTCTTC
CASSQVMASGSDEQFF
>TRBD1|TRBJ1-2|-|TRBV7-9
TGTGCCAGCTCAAGGAGGGGGCTTGAATATGGCTACACCTTC
CASSRRGLEYGYTF
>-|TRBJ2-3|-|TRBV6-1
TGTGCCAGCAGTGAATGGGCTAGCGTGGGCGGCACAGATACGCAGTATTTT
CASSEWASVGGTDTQYF
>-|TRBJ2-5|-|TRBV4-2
TGTGCCAGCAGCCAAGGGTCGCGGCGGGACCAAGAGACCCAGTACTTC
CASSQGSRRDQETQYF
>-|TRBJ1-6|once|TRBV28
TGTGCCAGCAGTTTAATTTCGAGTTCCTATAATTCACCCCTCCACTTT
CASSLISSSYNSPLHF
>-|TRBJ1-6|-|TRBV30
TGTGCCTGGAGAGGTGGGTACAGGATTAATTCACCCCTCCACTTT
CAWRGGYRINSPLHF
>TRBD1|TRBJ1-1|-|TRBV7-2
TGTGCCAGCGGACACTCTACAGGGGACACTGAAGCTTTCTTT
CASGHSTGDTEAFF
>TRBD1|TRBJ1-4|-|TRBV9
TGTGCCAGCAGCGGACAGGGTGGTAATGAAAAACTGTTTTTT
CASSGQGGNEKLFF
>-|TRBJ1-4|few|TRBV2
TGTGCCAGCAGTCTTTTAGCAACTAATGAAAAACTGTTTTTT
CASSLLATNEKLFF
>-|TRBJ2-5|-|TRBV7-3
TGTGCCAGCAGCTTAGGGGGGTCACAAGAGACCCAGTACTTC
CASSLGGSQETQYF
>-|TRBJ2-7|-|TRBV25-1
TGTGCCAGCAGTGGATCCGGGATTACATCCTACGAGCAGTACTTC
CASSGSGITSYEQYF
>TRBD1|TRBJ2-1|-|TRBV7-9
TGTGCCAGCAGCTTAGTTGGGGGACAGGGTAATGAGCAGTTCTTC
CASSLVGGQGNEQFF
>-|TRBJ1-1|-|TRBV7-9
TGTGCCAGCAGCTTTCACAGGGACAACACTGAAGCTTTCTTT
CASSFHRDNTEAFF
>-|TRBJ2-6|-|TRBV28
TGTGCCAGCAGTTTAGACCGGGCTGGGGCCAACGTCCTGACTTTC
CASSLDRAGANVLTF
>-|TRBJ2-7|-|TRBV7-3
TGTGCCAGCAGCTTAAGCTTAATAGGGCAGGGTTCCCCCCCGTACGAGCAGTACTTC
CASSLSLIGQGSPPYEQYF
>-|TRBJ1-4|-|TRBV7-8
TGTGCCAGCAGCTTTCGGGACACCCAAGAAAAACTGTTTTTT
CASSFRDTQEKLFF
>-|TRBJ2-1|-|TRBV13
TGTGCCAGCAGCTCTACAGCCAGCTCCTACAATGAGCAGTTCTTC
CASSSTASSYNEQFF
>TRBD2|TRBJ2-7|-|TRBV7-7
TGTGCTAGCACCCCAGCGGGAGGTAACGAGCAGTACTTC
CASTPAGGNEQYF
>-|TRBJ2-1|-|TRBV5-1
TGCGCCAGCAGACTAGACTACAATGAGCAGTTCTTC
CASRLDYNEQFF
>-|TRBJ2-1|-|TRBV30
TGTGCCTGGAGCGACACAGGGTTAGTCGACAATGAGCAGTTCTTC
CAWSDTGLVDNEQFF
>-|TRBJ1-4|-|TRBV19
TGTGCCAGTAGTATAGGCAGGGTGGGCGAAAAACTGTTTTTT
CASSIGRVGEKLFF
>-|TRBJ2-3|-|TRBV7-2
TGTGCCAGCAGCCCGGGACTCCGTGGGGATACGCAGTATTTT
CASSPGLRGDTQYF